This T cell receptor (beta chain) was sequenced during a study of CD8+ T cells in alopecia areata. V lost 4 bases, J lost 2 bases, and 19 bases lay in between. Germline CDR1 SGHNT, CDR2 YYREEE (reference sequence). The CDR3 has 16 residues. This clone is classed as medium-sized. The antigen is not known. It was cDNA, reverse transcribed from extracted RNA, that served as the sequencing template. Profiling relied on immunoSEQ multiplex PCR, and the TCRdb table lists in-frame clones only, not all of them. The table lists about 110,000 clones, roughly 59% of them singletons. Study-wide results and limits: Sharing of TCRs across patients appeared less clear than in mice, possibly for HLA-related reasons. Higher clonality was seen in lesional scalp than in normal scalp, especially in alopecia totalis/universalis. Scalp specimens additionally yield sequences from normal skin's resident alphabeta T cells.

The sequence was collected from a human donor in good health. V gene TRBV5-4 combines with J gene TRBJ2-7; D is perhaps TRBD1 (6 bases). Sequenced material: CD8+ T cells sorted from blood. In DNA form, the CDR3 reads TGTGCCAGCAGCCAAGTCACGCAGGGGCCGGCCTACGAGCAGTACTTC. As protein: CASSQVTQGPAYEQYF.